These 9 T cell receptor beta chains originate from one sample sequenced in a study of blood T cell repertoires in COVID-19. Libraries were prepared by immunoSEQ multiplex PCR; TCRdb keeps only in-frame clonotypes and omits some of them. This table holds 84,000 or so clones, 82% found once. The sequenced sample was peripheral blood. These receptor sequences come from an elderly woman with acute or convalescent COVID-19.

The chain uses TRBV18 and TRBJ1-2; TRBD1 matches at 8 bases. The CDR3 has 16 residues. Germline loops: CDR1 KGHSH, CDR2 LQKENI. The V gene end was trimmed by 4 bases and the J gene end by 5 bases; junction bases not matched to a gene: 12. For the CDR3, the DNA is TGTGCCAGCTCACGAGAAGGAACAGGGGGGGCATATGGCTACACCTTC. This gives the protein CASSREGTGGAYGYTF.

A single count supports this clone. The CDR3 region has the DNA TGCGCCAGCAGCCCGAAAGGGGGGGGACAAGAGACCCAGTACTTC. It encodes CASSPKGGGQETQYF. The V and J genes are TRBV5-1 and TRBJ2-5, with D perhaps TRBD2 (7 bases). The CDR3 extends over 15 amino acids. CDR1 is SGHRS, CDR2 YFSETQ, per germline. V lost 4 bases and J 2 bases, leaving 15 bases between the germline ends.

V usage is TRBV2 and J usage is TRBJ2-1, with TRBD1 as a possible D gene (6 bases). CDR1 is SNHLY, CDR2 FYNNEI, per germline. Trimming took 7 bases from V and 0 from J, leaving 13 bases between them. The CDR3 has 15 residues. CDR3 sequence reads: CASTLTTGSYNEQFF. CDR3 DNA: TGTGCCAGCACCCTGACGACAGGCTCCTACAATGAGCAGTTCTTC.

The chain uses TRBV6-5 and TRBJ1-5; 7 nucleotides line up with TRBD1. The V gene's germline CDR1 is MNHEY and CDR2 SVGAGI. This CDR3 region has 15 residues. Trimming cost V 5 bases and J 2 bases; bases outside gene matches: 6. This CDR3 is CASSRKGTGNQPQHF. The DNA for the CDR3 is TGTGCCAGCAGTCGTAAGGGGACAGGCAATCAGCCCCAGCATTTT.

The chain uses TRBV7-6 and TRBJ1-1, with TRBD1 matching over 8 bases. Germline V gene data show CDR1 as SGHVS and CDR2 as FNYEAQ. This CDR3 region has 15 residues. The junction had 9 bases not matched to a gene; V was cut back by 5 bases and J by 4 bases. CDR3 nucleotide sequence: TGTGCCAGCAGCCTACAGACAGGGGCGAGCACTGAAGCTTTCTTT. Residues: CASSLQTGASTEAFF.

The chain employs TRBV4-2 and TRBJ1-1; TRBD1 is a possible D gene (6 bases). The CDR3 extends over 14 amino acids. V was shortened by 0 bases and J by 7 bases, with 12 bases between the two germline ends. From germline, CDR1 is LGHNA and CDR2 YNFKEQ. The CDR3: CASSQDPGAGEAFF. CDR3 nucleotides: TGTGCCAGCAGCCAAGATCCAGGGGCTGGTGAAGCTTTCTTT.

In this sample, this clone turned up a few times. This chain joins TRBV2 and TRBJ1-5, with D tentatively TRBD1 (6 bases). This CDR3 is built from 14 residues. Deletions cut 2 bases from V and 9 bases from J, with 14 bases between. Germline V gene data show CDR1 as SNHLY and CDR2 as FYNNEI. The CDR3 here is CASSESTGLGPQHF. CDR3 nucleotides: TGTGCCAGCAGTGAATCGACAGGACTAGGGCCCCAGCATTTT. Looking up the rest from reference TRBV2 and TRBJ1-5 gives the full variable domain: EPEVTQTPSHQVTQMGQEVILRCVPISNHLYFYWYRQILGQKVEFLVSFYNNEISEKSEIFDDQFSVERPDGSNFTLKIRSTKLEDSAMYFCASSESTGLGPQHFGDGTRLSIL.

CDR3: CASSPERGQETQYF. The CDR3 DNA reads as TGTGCCAGCAGTCCAGAGCGTGGGCAAGAGACCCAGTACTTC. The J gene is TRBJ2-5, the V gene TRBV28; D unresolved. Trimming removed 5 bases at V and 2 bases at J, with 12 bases between. Looked up from germline, CDR1 is MDHEN and CDR2 is SYDVKM. The CDR3 runs to 14 residues.

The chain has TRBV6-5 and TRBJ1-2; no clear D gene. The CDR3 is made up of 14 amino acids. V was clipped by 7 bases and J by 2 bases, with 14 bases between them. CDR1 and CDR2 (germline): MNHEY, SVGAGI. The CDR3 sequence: CASTQSRLNYGYTF. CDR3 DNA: TGTGCCAGCACCCAAAGTCGGTTAAACTATGGCTACACCTTC.